This entry lists 2 T cell receptor beta chains sequenced from one sample in a study of CD8+ T cells in alopecia areata. The sequencing template was cDNA reverse transcribed from extracted RNA. Sequencing was performed with immunoSEQ multiplex PCR; in TCRdb, only in-frame clones are kept and a portion is missing. The sample has roughly 280,000 clones, roughly 60% seen once. Treatment: oral pan-JAK inhibitor, 5-10 mg twice daily. Sequencing used CD4+ T cells sorted from blood, obtained around week 54, from a patient treated with tofacitinib. These TCRs come from a human donor with alopecia areata.

This clone was seen more than once but under ten times. The sample carries other DNA sequences with the same CDR3. The chain is built from TRBV7-2 and TRBJ2-7; 11 nucleotides match TRBD2. The CDR3 has 15 amino acids. Per germline, CDR1 SGHTA and CDR2 FQGNSA. Trimming removed 3 bases from V and 1 base from J; junction bases left unmatched: 2. The CDR3: CASSLTSGASYEQYF. The CDR3 DNA reads TGTGCCAGCAGCTTGACTAGCGGGGCTTCCTACGAGCAGTACTTC.

The chain joins TRBV20-1 to TRBJ2-3, with 9 bases identical to TRBD2. This CDR3 comprises 11 residues. Looked up from germline, CDR1 is DFQATT and CDR2 is SNEGSKA (reference sequence). CDR3 loop: CLAGRTDTQYF. The CDR3 bases are TGCCTAGCGGGGAGAACAGATACGCAGTATTTT.